This T cell receptor beta chain was recovered during a study of T cells in Graves' hyperthyroidism and ophthalmopathy. Study summary: Peripheral blood specimens were obtained at initial diagnosis, prior to any treatment.

Researchers took RNA transcripts and amplified the TCR beta CDR3 regions from them. A set of HTBI primers served as the primers for a first-round RT-PCR of the TCR CDR3. TCRdb re-called the multiplex PCR reads with MiXCR, one entry per CDR3 protein. The sample lists approximately 300,000 distinct CDR3 sequences, roughly 19% occurring once. This clonotype was found a few times. This TCR was sampled from a man between 50 and 59 years old with Graves' ophthalmopathy. Sequencing input: blood.

The CDR3 spells CASSQDPGGAGQPQHF. Written as DNA, the CDR3 is TGCGCCAGCAGCCAAGATCCCGGGGGGGCGGGTCAGCCCCAGCATTTT. The genes are TRBV4-1 and TRBJ1-5, with D tentatively TRBD1 (6 bases). There are 16 residues in the CDR3. Germline CDR1 reads MGHRA; CDR2 reads YSYEKL. Trimming took 0 bases from V and 6 from J, leaving 15 bases between them.